This is a list of T cell receptor beta chains from one sample in a study of T cell responses to AZD1222 COVID-19 vaccine. The data were produced by immunoSEQ multiplex PCR, yet TCRdb's version contains in-frame clones alone and is incomplete. Of about 180,000 clones listed, just under 95% are singletons. The sample here was peripheral blood, taken 28 days after the second dose of the MenACWY control vaccine. All receptors derive from an adult who received the MenACWY meningococcal vaccine as a control. Each CDR3 is given with its conserved first and last residue. A D gene is named only where the DNA matches it firmly. Expanded clones are given a class, and other clones once, few, many or no size at all.

j_call v_call d_call clone_size cdr3_nt cdr3_aa
TRBJ1-1 TRBV25-1 - - TGTGCCAGCAGCCCTGTGTGGGCGCGCTTCACTGAAGCTTTCTTT CASSPVWARFTEAFF
TRBJ1-3 TRBV7-2 - - TGTGCCAGCAGCTTACGCCAGGGCGGAGGAAACACCATATATTTT CASSLRQGGGNTIYF
TRBJ1-3 TRBV10-2 - - TGCGCCAGCAGTGAGAGTGGATCTGGAAACACCATATATTTT CASSESGSGNTIYF
TRBJ2-3 TRBV28 TRBD2 - TGTGCCAGCAGACGAGCGGGGGGGAGCACAGATACGCAGTATTTT CASRRAGGSTDTQYF
TRBJ2-7 TRBV6-1 TRBD1 - TGTGCCAGCAGTGGCAGACAGGGCGGCGGCTTTGGGGAGCAGTACTTC CASSGRQGGGFGEQYF
TRBJ1-4 TRBV3-1/TRBV3-2 - - TGTGCCAGCAGCCATATTAGTGGGCCCAATGAAAAACTGTTTTTT CASSHISGPNEKLFF
TRBJ1-2 TRBV6-6 - - TGTGCCAGCAGTTATACAAACGGTGGCTACACCTTC CASSYTNGGYTF
TRBJ1-3 TRBV11-2 TRBD1 - TGTGCCAGCAGCTTAGTCCCAGGGGGGAACTCTGGAAACACCATATATTTT CASSLVPGGNSGNTIYF
TRBJ2-1 TRBV11-2 - once TGTGCCAGCAGCTTAGACCGGACGACTTTAAATGAGCAGTTCTTC CASSLDRTTLNEQFF
TRBJ1-1 TRBV5-4 - once TGTGCCAGCAGCTTGATGGGGAGGGTAGGGGAAGCTTTCTTT CASSLMGRVGEAFF
TRBJ2-7 TRBV30 - - TGTGCCTGCCGGTTGGCTGTCGGGCAGTACTTC CACRLAVGQYF
TRBJ2-7 TRBV5-1 TRBD2 - TGCGCCAGCAGCCCGGGACTAGAAGGTGGCGAGCAGTACTTC CASSPGLEGGEQYF
TRBJ1-1 TRBV28 TRBD1 - TGTGCCAGCAGTTTATATCAGGGGGCCACTGAAGCTTTCTTT CASSLYQGATEAFF
TRBJ2-1 TRBV6-5 TRBD2 - TGTGCCAGCAGGCTATTAGCGGGGGACTACAATGAGCAGTTCTTC CASRLLAGDYNEQFF
TRBJ1-4 TRBV3-1/TRBV3-2 - - TGTGCCAGCAGCCAAGAATGGCAGGAAGGGGAAAAACTGTTTTTT CASSQEWQEGEKLFF
TRBJ1-1 TRBV28 TRBD1 - TGTGCCAGCAGTTTATCGGGGGGACAGGGATTAGAAGCTTTCTTT CASSLSGGQGLEAFF
TRBJ2-1 TRBV7-3 - - TGTGCCAGCAGCGCCAGGCGGGCCTCCTACAATGAGCAGTTCTTC CASSARRASYNEQFF